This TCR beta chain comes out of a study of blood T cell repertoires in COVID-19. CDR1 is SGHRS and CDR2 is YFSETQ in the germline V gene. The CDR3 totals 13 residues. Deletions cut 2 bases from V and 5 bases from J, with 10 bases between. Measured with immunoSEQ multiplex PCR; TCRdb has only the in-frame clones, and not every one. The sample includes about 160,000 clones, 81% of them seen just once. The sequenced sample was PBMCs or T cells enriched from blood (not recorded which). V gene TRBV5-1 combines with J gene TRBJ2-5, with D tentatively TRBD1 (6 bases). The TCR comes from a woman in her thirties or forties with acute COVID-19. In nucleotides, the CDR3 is TGCGCCAGCAGCTTAAAGGGGGTGGAGACCCAGTACTTC. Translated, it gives CASSLKGVETQYF. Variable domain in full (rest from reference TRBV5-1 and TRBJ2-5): KAGVTQTPRYLIKTRGQQVTLSCSPISGHRSVSWYQQTPGQGLQFLFEYFSETQRNKGNFPGRFSGRQFSNSRSEMNVSTLELGDSALYLCASSLKGVETQYFGPGTRLLVL.